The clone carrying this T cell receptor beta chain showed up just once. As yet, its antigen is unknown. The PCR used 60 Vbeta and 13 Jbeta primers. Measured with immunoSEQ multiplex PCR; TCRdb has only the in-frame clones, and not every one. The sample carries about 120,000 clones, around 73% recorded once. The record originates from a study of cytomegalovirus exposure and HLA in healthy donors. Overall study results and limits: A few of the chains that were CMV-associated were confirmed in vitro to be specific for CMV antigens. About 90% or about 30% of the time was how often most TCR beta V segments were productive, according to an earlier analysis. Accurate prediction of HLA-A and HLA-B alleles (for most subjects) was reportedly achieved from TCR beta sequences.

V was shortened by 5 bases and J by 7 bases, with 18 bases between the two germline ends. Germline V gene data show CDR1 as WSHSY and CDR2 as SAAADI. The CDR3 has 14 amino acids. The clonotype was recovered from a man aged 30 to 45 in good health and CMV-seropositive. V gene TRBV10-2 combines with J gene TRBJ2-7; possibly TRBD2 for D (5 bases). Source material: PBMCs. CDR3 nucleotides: TGCGCCAGCAGTCCTATCAAACGGCCGGGGGAGCAGTACTTC. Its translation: CASSPIKRPGEQYF.